The 9 T cell receptor beta chains below all came from one sample that was sequenced in a study of vaccination and CD4 T cells after COVID-19. Sample treatment: roughly nine-day PBMC culture with coronavirus spike peptide pools or control peptides (ViraFEST assay). Sequenced with the Oncomine TCR Beta short-read assay was DNA taken from cultured CD4+ T cells. TCRdb re-analysed the PCR reads in MiXCR, keeping a single row per CDR3 protein. The table lists more than 15,000 distinct CDR3 sequences, approximately 53% of them singletons, with over 9% in the top ten. Their target antigens are unknown. Sequenced material: CD4+ T cells from blood, cultured in vitro. Source of these receptors: a human donor who had recovered from COVID-19.

The CDR3 DNA reads as TGTGCCAGCAGTTACGCGTTGAGGGGAAAGACGACTGAAGCTTTCTTT. The encoded protein is CASSYALRGKTTEAFF. The chain is built from TRBV6-2 or TRBV6-3 and TRBJ1-1; D is possibly TRBD1 (5 bases). Trimming removed 2 bases at V and 5 bases at J, with 18 bases between. This CDR3 region has 16 residues. Germline V lookup: CDR1 MNHEY, CDR2 SVGEGT.

Only a few counts were recorded for this clonotype. This chain connects TRBV6-1 to TRBJ2-1; 13 bases are a match to TRBD2. The V segment lost 7 bases and the J segment 5 bases; nucleotides outside the gene matches: 11. From germline, CDR1 is MNHNS and CDR2 SASEGT. The CDR3 length is 17 residues. CDR3 DNA: TGTGCCAGCATTCGACTAGCGGGAGGACCCAAACACAATGAGCAGTTCTTC. This translates into CASIRLAGGPKHNEQFF.

V and J are TRBV2 and TRBJ1-5, with TRBD1 matching over 10 bases. The CDR3 extends over 13 amino acids. Germline V gene lookup returns CDR1 SNHLY and CDR2 FYNNEI. After removal of 7 bases from V and 5 bases from J, the junction contained 2 bases not matched to a gene. CDR3 nucleotide sequence: TGTGCCAGCACCGGGACAGGGGATCAGCCCCAGCATTTT. Translated, it gives CASTGTGDQPQHF.

The rearrangement joins TRBV19 to TRBJ2-2; D unresolved. CDR1 LNHDA and CDR2 SQIVND come from the germline V gene (reference sequence). V lost 2 bases and J 7 bases, leaving 11 bases between the germline ends. The CDR3 covers 14 residues. The CDR3, as DNA: TGTGCCAGTAGTATACCATTGACGATCGGGGAGCTGTTTTTT. Amino acid sequence: CASSIPLTIGELFF. The full variable domain, its missing parts supplied by reference TRBV19 and TRBJ2-2, is DGGITQSPKYLFRKEGQNVTLSCEQNLNHDAMYWYRQDPGQGLRLIYYSQIVNDFQKGDIAEGYSVSREKKESFPLTVTSAQKNPTAFYLCASSIPLTIGELFFGEGSRLTVL.

The CDR3 region has the DNA TGTGCCAGCATCCAGGAAGGGAACGGCATCACTGAAGCTTTCTTT. Protein: CASIQEGNGITEAFF. V gene TRBV2 combines with J gene TRBJ1-1; D remains ambiguous. Germline CDR1 and CDR2: SNHLY and FYNNEI. The CDR3 loop spans 15 amino acids. Trimming stripped 7 bases from V and 4 bases from J, with 19 bases between.

The V and J genes are TRBV29-1 and TRBJ2-5; a weak D match, TRBD1 (6 bases). The CDR3 contains 13 residues. The germline CDR1 and CDR2 sequences are SQVTM and ANQGSEA. Between the trimmed V and J ends, which lost 1 base and 4 bases, there was a span of 10 bases. The CDR3 loop is CSVEGGTLETQYF. CDR3 coding DNA: TGCAGCGTTGAAGGAGGGACATTAGAGACCCAGTACTTC.

J is TRBJ1-6 and V is TRBV6-1; D remains ambiguous. This CDR3 has 13 amino acids. Trimming removed 2 bases at V and 12 bases at J, with 11 bases between. Germline V CDR1 and CDR2: MNHNS, SASEGT. The CDR3 DNA is TGTGCCAGCAGTGAAAACGAGGGTCTACCCCTCCACTTT. This encodes CASSENEGLPLHF.

The chain recombines TRBV11-2 with TRBJ2-7, with D unresolved. The CDR3 has 13 amino acids. V was shortened by 1 base and J by 7 bases, with 11 bases between the two germline ends. The germline V gene encodes CDR1 SGHAT and CDR2 FQNNGV. For the CDR3, the DNA is TGTGCCAGCAGCTTAGCGGAGAGATTAGAGCAGTACTTC. This translates into CASSLAERLEQYF.

The V call is TRBV20-1, the J call TRBJ2-6; 8 bases line up with TRBD1. CDR1 is DFQATT and CDR2 is SNEGSKA in the germline V gene (reference sequence). Trimming cost V 5 bases and J 0 bases; bases outside gene matches: 6. This CDR3 contains 16 residues. The CDR3, as DNA: TGCAGTGCTTCGCAGGGGGCCCTCTCTGGGGCCAACGTCCTGACTTTC. This sequence encodes CSASQGALSGANVLTF.